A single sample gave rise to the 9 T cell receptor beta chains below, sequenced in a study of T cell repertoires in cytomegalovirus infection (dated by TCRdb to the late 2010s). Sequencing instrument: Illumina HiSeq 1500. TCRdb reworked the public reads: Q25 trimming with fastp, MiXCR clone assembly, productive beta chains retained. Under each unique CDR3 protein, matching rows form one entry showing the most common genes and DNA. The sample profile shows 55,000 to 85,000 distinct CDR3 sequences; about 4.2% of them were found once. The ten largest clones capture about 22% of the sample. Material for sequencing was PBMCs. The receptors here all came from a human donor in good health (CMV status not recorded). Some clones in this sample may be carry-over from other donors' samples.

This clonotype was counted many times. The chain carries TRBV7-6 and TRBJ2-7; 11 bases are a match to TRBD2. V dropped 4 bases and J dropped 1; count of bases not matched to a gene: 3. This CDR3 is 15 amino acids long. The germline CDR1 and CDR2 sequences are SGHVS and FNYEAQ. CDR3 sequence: CASSSTSGSSYEQYF. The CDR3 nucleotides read TGTGCCAGCAGCTCCACTAGCGGGAGTTCCTACGAGCAGTACTTC.

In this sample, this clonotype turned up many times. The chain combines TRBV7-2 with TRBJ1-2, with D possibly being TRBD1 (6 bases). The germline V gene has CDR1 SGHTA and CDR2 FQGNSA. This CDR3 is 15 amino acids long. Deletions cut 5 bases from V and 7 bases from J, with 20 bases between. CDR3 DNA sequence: TGTGCCAGCAGCGCCAGCCGGGCCCAGGGGTTTGGCTACACCTTC. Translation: CASSASRAQGFGYTF.

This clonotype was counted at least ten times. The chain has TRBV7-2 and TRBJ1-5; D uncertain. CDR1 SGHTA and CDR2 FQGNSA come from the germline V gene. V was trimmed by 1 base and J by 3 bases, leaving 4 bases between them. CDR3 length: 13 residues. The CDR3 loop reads CASSLEDNQPQHF. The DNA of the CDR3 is TGTGCCAGCAGCTTAGAAGACAATCAGCCCCAGCATTTT.

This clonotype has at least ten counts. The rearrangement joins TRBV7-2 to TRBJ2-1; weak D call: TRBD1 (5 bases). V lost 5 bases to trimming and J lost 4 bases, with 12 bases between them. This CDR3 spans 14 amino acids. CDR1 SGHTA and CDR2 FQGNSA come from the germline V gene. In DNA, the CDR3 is TGTGCCAGCAGCCGCGACCGACAGTACAATGAGCAGTTCTTC. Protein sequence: CASSRDRQYNEQFF. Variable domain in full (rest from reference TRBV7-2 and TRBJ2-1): GAGVSQSPSNKVTEKGKDVELRCDPISGHTALYWYRQSLGQGLEFLIYFQGNSAPDKSGLPSDRFSAERTGGSVSTLTIQRTQQEDSAVYLCASSRDRQYNEQFFGPGTRLTVL.

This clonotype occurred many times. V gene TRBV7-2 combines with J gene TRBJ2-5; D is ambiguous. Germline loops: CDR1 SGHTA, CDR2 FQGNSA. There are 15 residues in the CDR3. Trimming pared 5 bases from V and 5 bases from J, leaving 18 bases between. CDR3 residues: CASSPPNTVGETQYF. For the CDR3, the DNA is TGTGCCAGCAGCCCCCCGAACACGGTCGGGGAGACCCAGTACTTC.

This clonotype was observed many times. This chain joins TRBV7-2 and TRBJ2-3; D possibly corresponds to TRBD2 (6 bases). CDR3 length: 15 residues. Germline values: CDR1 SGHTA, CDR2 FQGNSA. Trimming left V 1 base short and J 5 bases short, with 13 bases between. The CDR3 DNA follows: TGTGCCAGCAGCTTAGACACGGGACTTGGAGATACGCAGTATTTT. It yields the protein CASSLDTGLGDTQYF.

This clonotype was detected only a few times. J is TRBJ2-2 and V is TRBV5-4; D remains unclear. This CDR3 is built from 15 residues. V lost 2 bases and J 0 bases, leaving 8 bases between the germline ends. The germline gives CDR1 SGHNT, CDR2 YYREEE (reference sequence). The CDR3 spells CASSLGLPNTGELFF. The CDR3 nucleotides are TGTGCCAGCAGCTTAGGTCTACCGAACACCGGGGAGCTGTTTTTT.

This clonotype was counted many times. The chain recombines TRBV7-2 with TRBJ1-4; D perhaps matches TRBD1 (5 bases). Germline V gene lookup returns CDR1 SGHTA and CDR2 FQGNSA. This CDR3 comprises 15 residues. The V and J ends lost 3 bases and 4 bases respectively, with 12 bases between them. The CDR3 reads CASSLRRGVNEKLFF. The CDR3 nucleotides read TGTGCCAGCAGCTTGAGGCGAGGGGTTAATGAAAAACTGTTTTTT.

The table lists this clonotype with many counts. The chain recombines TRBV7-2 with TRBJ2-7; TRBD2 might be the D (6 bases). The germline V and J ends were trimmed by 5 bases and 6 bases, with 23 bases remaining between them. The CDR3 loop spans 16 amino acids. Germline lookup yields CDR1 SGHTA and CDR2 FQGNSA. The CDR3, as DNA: TGTGCCAGCAGCAGAGCACCGGGACTCCAGCGTTCCGAGCAGTACTTC. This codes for CASSRAPGLQRSEQYF. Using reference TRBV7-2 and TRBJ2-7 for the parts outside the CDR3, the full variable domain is GAGVSQSPSNKVTEKGKDVELRCDPISGHTALYWYRQSLGQGLEFLIYFQGNSAPDKSGLPSDRFSAERTGGSVSTLTIQRTQQEDSAVYLCASSRAPGLQRSEQYFGPGTRLTVT.